A single count supports the clone carrying this T cell receptor beta chain. Its cognate antigen is unknown. From the reads, TCRdb called clonotypes with MiXCR, one entry per CDR3 protein. The data contain roughly 920,000 distinct CDR3 sequences, 31% of them seen just once; the ten biggest clones take up roughly 13%. The sample comes from a study of T cell repertoires in cytomegalovirus infection. Broader study findings: Summed frequency of shared TCR beta families picked out CMV carriers who also had the relevant HLA.

The V and J ends lost 5 bases and 5 bases respectively, with 15 bases between them. This CDR3 has 14 residues. Germline V gene sequence: CDR1 LNHDA, CDR2 SQIVND (reference sequence). The TCR originated in a human donor in good health (CMV status not recorded). Some clones in this sample may be carry-over from other donors' samples. Sequences were derived from cultured CD8+ T cells from PBMCs, sampled from culture after CMV antigen stimulation. The rearrangement joins TRBV19 to TRBJ1-2, with D perhaps TRBD1 (6 bases). The CDR3 DNA reads TGTGCCAGTAGTCCCTCCTCAGGGGATTATGGCTACACCTTC. Protein product: CASSPSSGDYGYTF. Looking up the rest from reference TRBV19 and TRBJ1-2 gives the full variable domain: DGGITQSPKYLFRKEGQNVTLSCEQNLNHDAMYWYRQDPGQGLRLIYYSQIVNDFQKGDIAEGYSVSREKKESFPLTVTSAQKNPTAFYLCASSPSSGDYGYTFGSGTRLTVV.